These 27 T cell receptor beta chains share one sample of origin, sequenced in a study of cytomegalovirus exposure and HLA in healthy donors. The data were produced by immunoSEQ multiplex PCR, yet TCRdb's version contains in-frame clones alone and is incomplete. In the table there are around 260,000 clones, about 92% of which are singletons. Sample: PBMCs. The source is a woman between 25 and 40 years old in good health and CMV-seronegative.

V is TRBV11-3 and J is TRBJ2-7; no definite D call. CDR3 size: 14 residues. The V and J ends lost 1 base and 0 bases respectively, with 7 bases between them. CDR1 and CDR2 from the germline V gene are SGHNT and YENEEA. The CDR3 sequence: CASSLVSSSYEQYF. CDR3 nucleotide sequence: TGTGCCAGCAGCTTAGTGTCGAGCTCCTACGAGCAGTACTTC.

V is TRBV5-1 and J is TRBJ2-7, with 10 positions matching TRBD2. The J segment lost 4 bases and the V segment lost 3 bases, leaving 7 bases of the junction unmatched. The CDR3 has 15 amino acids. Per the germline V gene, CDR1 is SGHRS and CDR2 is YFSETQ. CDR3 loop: CASSSGLADAYEQYF. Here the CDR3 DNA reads TGCGCCAGCAGCTCCGGACTAGCGGACGCTTACGAGCAGTACTTC.

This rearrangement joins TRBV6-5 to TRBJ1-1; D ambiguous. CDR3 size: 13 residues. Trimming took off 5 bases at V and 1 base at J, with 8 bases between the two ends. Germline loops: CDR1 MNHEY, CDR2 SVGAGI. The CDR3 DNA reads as TGTGCCAGCAGTCGGTCTTGGAACACTGAAGCTTTCTTT. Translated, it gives CASSRSWNTEAFF.

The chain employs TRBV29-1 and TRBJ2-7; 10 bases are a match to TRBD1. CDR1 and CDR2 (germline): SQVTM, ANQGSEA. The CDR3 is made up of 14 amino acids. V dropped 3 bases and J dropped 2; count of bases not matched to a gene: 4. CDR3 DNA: TGCAGCGTTGAGGGACAGGGGACAACCTACGAGCAGTACTTC. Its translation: CSVEGQGTTYEQYF.

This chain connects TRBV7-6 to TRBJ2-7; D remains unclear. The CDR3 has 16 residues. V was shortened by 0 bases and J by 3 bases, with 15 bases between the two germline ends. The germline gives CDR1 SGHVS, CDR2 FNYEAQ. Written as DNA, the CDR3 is TGTGCCAGCAGCTTAGCGCCCTCCGGAGAAGGCTACGAGCAGTACTTC. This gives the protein CASSLAPSGEGYEQYF.

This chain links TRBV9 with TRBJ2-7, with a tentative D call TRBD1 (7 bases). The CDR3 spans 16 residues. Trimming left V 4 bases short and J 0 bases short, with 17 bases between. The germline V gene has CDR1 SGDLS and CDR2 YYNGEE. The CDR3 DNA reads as TGTGCCAGCAGCCCAGCAGGGGGGTATAGCTCCTACGAGCAGTACTTC. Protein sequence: CASSPAGGYSSYEQYF.

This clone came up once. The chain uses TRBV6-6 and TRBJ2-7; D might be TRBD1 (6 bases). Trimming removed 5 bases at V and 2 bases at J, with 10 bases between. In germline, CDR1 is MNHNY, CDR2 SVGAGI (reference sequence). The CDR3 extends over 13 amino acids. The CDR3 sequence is CASSLDSPYEQYF. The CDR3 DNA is TGTGCCAGCAGTCTGGACAGCCCCTACGAGCAGTACTTC.

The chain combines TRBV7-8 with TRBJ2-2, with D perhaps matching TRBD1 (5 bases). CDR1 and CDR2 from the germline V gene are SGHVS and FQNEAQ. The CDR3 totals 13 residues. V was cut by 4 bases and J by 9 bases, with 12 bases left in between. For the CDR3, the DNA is TGTGCCAGCAGCTCCCAGGGAAGACGGGAGCTGTTTTTT. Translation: CASSSQGRRELFF.

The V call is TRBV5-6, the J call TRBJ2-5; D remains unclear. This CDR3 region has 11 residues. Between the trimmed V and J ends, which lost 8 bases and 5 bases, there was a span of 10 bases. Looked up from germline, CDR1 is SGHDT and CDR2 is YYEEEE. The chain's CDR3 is CASSGVETQYF. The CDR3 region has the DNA TGTGCCAGTTCCGGCGTCGAGACCCAGTACTTC.

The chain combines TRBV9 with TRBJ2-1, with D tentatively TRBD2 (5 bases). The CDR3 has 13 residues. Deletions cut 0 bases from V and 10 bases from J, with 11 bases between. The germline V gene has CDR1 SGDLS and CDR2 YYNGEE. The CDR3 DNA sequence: TGTGCCAGCAGCGTAGCGGCTAGCCGGGAGCAGTTCTTC. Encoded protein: CASSVAASREQFF.

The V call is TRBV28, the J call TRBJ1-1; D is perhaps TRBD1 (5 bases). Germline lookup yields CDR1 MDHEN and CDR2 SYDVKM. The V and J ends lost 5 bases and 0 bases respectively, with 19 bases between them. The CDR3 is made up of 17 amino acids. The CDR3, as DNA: TGTGCCAGCAGTATAGGCGGGGGGTTTAAGGTGAACACTGAAGCTTTCTTT. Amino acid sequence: CASSIGGGFKVNTEAFF.

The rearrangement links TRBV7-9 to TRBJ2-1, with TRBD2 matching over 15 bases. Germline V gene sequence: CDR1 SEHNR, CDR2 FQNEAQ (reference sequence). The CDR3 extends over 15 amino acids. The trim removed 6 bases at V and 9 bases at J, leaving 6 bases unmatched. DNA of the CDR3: TGTGCCAGCAGACTGGGACTAGCGGGAGGAATTGAGCAGTTCTTC. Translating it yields CASRLGLAGGIEQFF.

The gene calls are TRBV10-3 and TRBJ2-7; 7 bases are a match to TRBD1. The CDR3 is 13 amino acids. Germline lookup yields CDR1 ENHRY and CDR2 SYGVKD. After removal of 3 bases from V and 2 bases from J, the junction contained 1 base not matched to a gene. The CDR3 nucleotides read TGTGCCATCAGTGAAGGACAGGCCTACGAGCAGTACTTC. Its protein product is CAISEGQAYEQYF.

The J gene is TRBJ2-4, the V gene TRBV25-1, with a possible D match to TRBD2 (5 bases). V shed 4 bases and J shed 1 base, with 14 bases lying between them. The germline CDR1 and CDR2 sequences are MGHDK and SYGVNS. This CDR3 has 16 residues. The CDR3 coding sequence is TGTGCCAGCAGTGTTGAGGGTTTAGGGGCCAAAAACATTCAGTACTTC. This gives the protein CASSVEGLGAKNIQYF.

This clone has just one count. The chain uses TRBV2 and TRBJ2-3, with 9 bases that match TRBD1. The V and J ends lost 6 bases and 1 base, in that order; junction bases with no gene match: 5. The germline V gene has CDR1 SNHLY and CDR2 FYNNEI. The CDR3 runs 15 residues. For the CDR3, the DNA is TGTGCCAGCAGGGACAGGGGCTTGGGCACAGATACGCAGTATTTT. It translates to CASRDRGLGTDTQYF.

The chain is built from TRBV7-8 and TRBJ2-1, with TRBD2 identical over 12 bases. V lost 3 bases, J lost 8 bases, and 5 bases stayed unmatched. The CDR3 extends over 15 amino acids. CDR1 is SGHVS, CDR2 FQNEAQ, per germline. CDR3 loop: CASSFTSGRFDEQFF. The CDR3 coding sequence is TGTGCCAGCAGCTTCACTAGCGGGAGGTTCGATGAGCAGTTCTTC.

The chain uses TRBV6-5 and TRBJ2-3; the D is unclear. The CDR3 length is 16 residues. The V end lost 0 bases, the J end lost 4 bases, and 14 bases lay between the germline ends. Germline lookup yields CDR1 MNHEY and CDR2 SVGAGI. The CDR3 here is CASSYSPSFGSDTQYF. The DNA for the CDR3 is TGTGCCAGCAGTTACTCGCCATCCTTTGGTTCAGATACGCAGTATTTT.

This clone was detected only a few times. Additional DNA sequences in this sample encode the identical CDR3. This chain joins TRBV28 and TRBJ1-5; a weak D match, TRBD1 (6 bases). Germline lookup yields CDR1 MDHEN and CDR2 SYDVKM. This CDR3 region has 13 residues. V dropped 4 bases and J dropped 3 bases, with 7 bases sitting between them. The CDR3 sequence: CASSWTDNQPQHF. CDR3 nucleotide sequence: TGTGCCAGCAGTTGGACAGACAATCAGCCCCAGCATTTT. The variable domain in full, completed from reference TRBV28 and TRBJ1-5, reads DVKVTQSSRYLVKRTGEKVFLECVQDMDHENMFWYRQDPGLGLRLIYFSYDVKMKEKGDIPEGYSVSREKKERFSLILESASTNQTSMYLCASSWTDNQPQHFGDGTRLSIL.

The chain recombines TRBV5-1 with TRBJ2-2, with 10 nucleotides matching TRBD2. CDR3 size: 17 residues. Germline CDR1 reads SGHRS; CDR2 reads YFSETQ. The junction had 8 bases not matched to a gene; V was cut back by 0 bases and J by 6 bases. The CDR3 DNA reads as TGCGCCAGCAGCTTGGCCACGGGACTAGCGACCTCCGGGGAGCTGTTTTTT. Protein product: CASSLATGLATSGELFF.

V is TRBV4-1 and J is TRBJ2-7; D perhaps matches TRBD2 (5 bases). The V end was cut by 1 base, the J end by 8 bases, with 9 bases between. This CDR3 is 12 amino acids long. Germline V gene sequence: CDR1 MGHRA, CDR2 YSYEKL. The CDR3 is CASSQGGSKQYF. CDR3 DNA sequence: TGCGCCAGCAGCCAAGGAGGGTCCAAGCAGTACTTC.

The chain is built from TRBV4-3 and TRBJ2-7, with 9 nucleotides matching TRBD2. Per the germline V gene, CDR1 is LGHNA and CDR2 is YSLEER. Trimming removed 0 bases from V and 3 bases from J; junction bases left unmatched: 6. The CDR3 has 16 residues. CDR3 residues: CASSQDRLADGYEQYF. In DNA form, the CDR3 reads TGCGCCAGCAGCCAAGATAGACTAGCGGACGGCTACGAGCAGTACTTC.

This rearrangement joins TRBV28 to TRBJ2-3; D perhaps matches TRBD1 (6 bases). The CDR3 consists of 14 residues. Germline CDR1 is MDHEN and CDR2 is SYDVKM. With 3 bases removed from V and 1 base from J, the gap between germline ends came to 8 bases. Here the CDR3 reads CASSLRQGTDTQYF. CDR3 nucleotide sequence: TGTGCCAGCAGTTTGAGACAGGGCACAGATACGCAGTATTTT.

The DNA of the CDR3 is TGTGCCAGCACAGGGTATTCAGGGGCCAACGTCCTGACTTTC. Translated: CASTGYSGANVLTF. This chain links TRBV5-4 with TRBJ2-6, with a tentative D call TRBD1 (5 bases). The V end was cut by 6 bases, the J end by 4 bases, with 11 bases between. Germline V gives CDR1 SGHNT, CDR2 YYREEE (reference sequence). The CDR3 contains 14 residues.

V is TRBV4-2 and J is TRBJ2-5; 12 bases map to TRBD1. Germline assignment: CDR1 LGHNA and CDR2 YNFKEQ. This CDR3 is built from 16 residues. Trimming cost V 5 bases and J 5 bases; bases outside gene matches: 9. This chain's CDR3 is CASSFGDRGLGETQYF. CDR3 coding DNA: TGTGCCAGCAGCTTTGGGGACAGGGGGCTCGGGGAGACCCAGTACTTC.

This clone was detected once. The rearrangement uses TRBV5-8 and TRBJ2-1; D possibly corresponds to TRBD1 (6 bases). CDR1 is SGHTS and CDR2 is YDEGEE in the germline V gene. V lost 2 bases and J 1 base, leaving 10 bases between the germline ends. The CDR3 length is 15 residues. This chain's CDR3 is CASSFGQTSYNEQFF. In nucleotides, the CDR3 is TGTGCCAGCAGCTTTGGACAGACATCCTACAATGAGCAGTTCTTC.

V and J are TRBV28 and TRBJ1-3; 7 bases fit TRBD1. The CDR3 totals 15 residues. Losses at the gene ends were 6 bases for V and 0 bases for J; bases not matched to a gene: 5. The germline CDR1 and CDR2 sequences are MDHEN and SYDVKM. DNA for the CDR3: TGTGCCAGCAGCTCGGGGACAGCCTCTGGAAACACCATATATTTT. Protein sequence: CASSSGTASGNTIYF.

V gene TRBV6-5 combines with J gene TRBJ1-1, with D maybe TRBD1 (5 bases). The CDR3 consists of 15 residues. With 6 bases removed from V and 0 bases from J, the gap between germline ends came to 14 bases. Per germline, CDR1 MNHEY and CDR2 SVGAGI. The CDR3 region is CASRTGHRLNTEAFF. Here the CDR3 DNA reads TGTGCCAGCAGAACCGGACATAGGTTGAACACTGAAGCTTTCTTT.